This T cell receptor beta chain is from a study of blood T cell repertoires in COVID-19. Study summary: Collection of acute and convalescent COVID-19 samples took place in the United States, Italy and Spain.

TCRdb keeps only in-frame clones here, not all; method: immunoSEQ multiplex PCR. The table lists about 140,000 clones, 65% to 85% of them singletons. Germline V CDR1 and CDR2: SNHLY, FYNNEI. The CDR3 has 15 amino acids. Trimming took off 7 bases at V and 2 bases at J, with 12 bases between the two ends. The TCR originated in a man aged 30 to 45 with COVID-19, enrolled during active disease. V usage is TRBV2 and J usage is TRBJ2-6; D might be TRBD1 (5 bases). The sample taken for sequencing was peripheral blood. The CDR3 loop reads CASNFKGPGANVLTF. The CDR3 region has the DNA TGTGCCAGCAACTTTAAGGGGCCTGGGGCCAACGTCCTGACTTTC.